Following are 32 T cell receptor beta chains from one sample sequenced in a study of PD-L1 blockade in urothelial cancer. TCRdb's table, derived via immunoSEQ multiplex PCR, lists solely in-frame clones and lacks some. Among about 88,000 clones listed, 85% to 95% were seen once. The input for sequencing was PBMCs, taken around atezolizumab (anti-PD-L1) treatment. These receptor sequences come from a man aged 55 to 69 with urothelial cancer.

The gene calls are TRBV5-5 and TRBJ2-3; TRBD1 matches at 9 bases. This CDR3 is 14 amino acids long. Germline loops: CDR1 SGHKS, CDR2 YYEKEE (reference sequence). The junction had 3 bases not matched to a gene; V was cut back by 4 bases and J by 3 bases. CDR3: CASSPGQGTDTQYF. DNA of the CDR3: TGTGCCAGCAGCCCCGGACAGGGGACAGATACGCAGTATTTT. The full variable domain, in which reference TRBV5-5 and TRBJ2-3 provide the parts outside the CDR3, is DAGVTQSPTHLIKTRGQQVTLRCSPISGHKSVSWYQQVLGQGPQFIFQYYEKEERGRGNFPDRFSARQFPNYSSELNVNALLLGDSALYLCASSPGQGTDTQYFGPGTRLTVL.

The genes are TRBV5-1 and TRBJ2-1; 8 bases align to TRBD2. J was trimmed by 8 bases and V by 4 bases; bases with no gene match: 14. The CDR3 is 16 amino acids. CDR1 is SGHRS and CDR2 is YFSETQ in the germline V gene. The CDR3 sequence is CASSPQAGVPTDEQFF. The CDR3 DNA reads TGCGCCAGCAGCCCACAAGCGGGGGTTCCTACAGATGAGCAGTTCTTC.

This clone was seen more than once but under ten times. The chain employs TRBV7-2 and TRBJ1-6; possible D gene TRBD1, 6 bases. V lost 1 base to trimming and J lost 18 bases, with 13 bases between them. Looked up from germline, CDR1 is SGHTA and CDR2 is FQGNSA. The CDR3 consists of 12 residues. CDR3 sequence: CASSLVGRGPHF. Here the CDR3 DNA reads TGTGCCAGCAGCTTAGTCGGCAGGGGACCCCACTTT.

The chain joins TRBV30 to TRBJ2-6; D is unresolved. Germline loops: CDR1 GTSNPN, CDR2 SVGIG (reference sequence). CDR3 size: 16 residues. Trimming removed 2 bases at V and 4 bases at J, with 15 bases between. The CDR3 sequence: CAWSFGGTTGANVLTF. The CDR3 DNA sequence: TGTGCCTGGAGTTTCGGCGGAACCACCGGGGCCAACGTCCTGACTTTC.

The chain joins TRBV7-8 to TRBJ1-1; D call uncertain. Germline V gene data show CDR1 as SGHVS and CDR2 as FQNEAQ. Trimming left V 1 base short and J 2 bases short, with 11 bases between. This CDR3 is 15 amino acids long. In nucleotides, the CDR3 is TGTGCCAGCAGCTTAGTTGCAGTTCCAAACACTGAAGCTTTCTTT. Translating it yields CASSLVAVPNTEAFF.

This clone has only one observation. The V gene is TRBV30, the J gene TRBJ2-5; D unclear. V was pared by 3 bases and J by 5 bases, with 10 bases between. There are 12 residues in the CDR3. Germline values: CDR1 GTSNPN, CDR2 SVGIG (reference sequence). The CDR3: CAWRQSAETQYF. In nucleotides, the CDR3 is TGTGCCTGGAGGCAAAGCGCGGAGACCCAGTACTTC.

V usage is TRBV5-8 and J usage is TRBJ2-7; D is perhaps TRBD2 (5 bases). In germline, CDR1 is SGHTS, CDR2 YDEGEE. There are 19 residues in the CDR3. V was cut by 0 bases and J by 0 bases, with 22 bases left in between. As DNA, the CDR3 is TGTGCCAGCAGCTTGGTTGGGCGGTTGGTAGCGTCGAGCTCCTACGAGCAGTACTTC. Encoded protein: CASSLVGRLVASSSYEQYF.

The chain has TRBV2 and TRBJ2-7; D is perhaps TRBD1 (6 bases). Trimming took 6 bases from V and 3 from J, leaving 9 bases between them. Germline values: CDR1 SNHLY, CDR2 FYNNEI. There are 12 residues in the CDR3. The CDR3 region has the DNA TGTGCCAGCAGCGCGGACAGCTACGAGCAGTACTTC. Protein: CASSADSYEQYF.

The chain couples TRBV4-2 to TRBJ2-1; a possible D gene is TRBD2 (6 bases). CDR3 length equals 16 residues. With 0 bases removed from V and 4 bases from J, the gap between germline ends came to 13 bases. Germline CDR1 LGHNA, CDR2 YNFKEQ. The CDR3 region has the DNA TGTGCCAGCAGCCAAGATCGCCGGGCGGGATACAATGAGCAGTTCTTC. Protein sequence: CASSQDRRAGYNEQFF.

This chain joins TRBV19 and TRBJ1-1; D is undetermined. CDR3 size: 15 residues. The V end lost 4 bases, the J end lost 1 base, and 13 bases lay between the germline ends. Germline CDR1 LNHDA, CDR2 SQIVND (reference sequence). CDR3 residues: CASSTYDWRNTEAFF. The CDR3 DNA reads TGTGCCAGTAGTACCTATGATTGGAGGAACACTGAAGCTTTCTTT.

The V call is TRBV4-3, the J call TRBJ2-1; 7 positions match TRBD2. The CDR3 consists of 17 residues. Per the germline V gene, CDR1 is LGHNA and CDR2 is YSLEER. V lost 0 bases, J lost 3 bases, and 8 bases stayed unmatched. The CDR3 coding sequence is TGCGCCAGCAGCCAAGATCTCGCTAGCGGCATCTACAATGAGCAGTTCTTC. Amino acids: CASSQDLASGIYNEQFF.

The chain links TRBV27 to TRBJ2-3, with 12 nucleotides matching TRBD2. In germline, CDR1 is MNHEY, CDR2 SMNVEV (reference sequence). With 7 bases clipped from V and 4 bases from J, the junction kept 3 bases outside the gene matches. This CDR3 has 14 amino acids. The CDR3 DNA reads as TGTGCCAGCAACCTAGCGGGGGGGGCAGATACGCAGTATTTT. Translation: CASNLAGGADTQYF.

The chain has TRBV6-4 and TRBJ2-7; possibly TRBD2 for D (5 bases). Trimming left V 2 bases short and J 5 bases short, with 13 bases between. This CDR3 region has 14 residues. Germline V gene lookup returns CDR1 MRHNA and CDR2 SNTAGT. The CDR3, as DNA: TGTGCCAGCAGTGACGCACGAGGGCGAGACGAGCAGTACTTC. Protein: CASSDARGRDEQYF.

The chain employs TRBV4-3 and TRBJ2-2; 13 bases agree with TRBD2. Germline trimming cut 4 bases from V and 6 bases from J; bases unmatched to any gene: 8. The germline V gene has CDR1 LGHNA and CDR2 YSLEER. The CDR3 totals 17 residues. CDR3 amino acids: CASSPSRGLAGAGELFF. The CDR3 DNA sequence: TGCGCCAGCAGCCCGAGCAGAGGACTAGCGGGAGCCGGGGAGCTGTTTTTT.

This clone has a handful of counts. This chain connects TRBV27 to TRBJ2-1; 8 nucleotides line up with TRBD2. Germline trimming cut 3 bases from V and 8 bases from J; bases unmatched to any gene: 12. The germline V gene encodes CDR1 MNHEY and CDR2 SMNVEV (reference sequence). The CDR3 is 16 amino acids. CDR3 DNA: TGTGCCAGCAGTTTTGTGTGGACACGGGGACTAGATGAGCAGTTCTTC. It specifies CASSFVWTRGLDEQFF.

The chain combines TRBV7-3 with TRBJ2-2; 9 nucleotides align to TRBD2. J lost 4 bases, V lost 4 bases, and 4 bases had no gene match. The CDR3 runs 15 residues. Germline V CDR1 and CDR2: SGHTA, FQGTGA. The CDR3: CASSSSGLATGELFF. The CDR3 DNA is TGTGCCAGCAGCTCCTCGGGACTAGCCACCGGGGAGCTGTTTTTT.

The V and J genes are TRBV28 and TRBJ1-5; 7 bases match TRBD1. The V gene's germline CDR1 is MDHEN and CDR2 SYDVKM. This CDR3 has 15 residues. V lost 5 bases, J lost 6 bases, and 10 bases stayed unmatched. The CDR3 loop reads CASSLIQGSFQPQHF. The CDR3 coding sequence is TGTGCCAGCAGTCTTATACAGGGGAGTTTTCAGCCCCAGCATTTT.

The chain uses TRBV5-1 and TRBJ2-6; TRBD2 might be the D (5 bases). V was shortened by 0 bases and J by 1 base, with 8 bases between the two germline ends. CDR3 length: 16 amino acids. Germline CDR1 reads SGHRS; CDR2 reads YFSETQ. DNA of the CDR3: TGCGCCAGCAGCTTGGGTTCGGGGTCTGGGGCCAACGTCCTGACTTTC. The encoded protein is CASSLGSGSGANVLTF.

This chain joins TRBV11-2 and TRBJ2-2; no clear D gene. The V gene's germline CDR1 is SGHAT and CDR2 FQNNGV. V gave up 5 bases and J gave up 7 bases, with 14 bases separating them. The CDR3 extends over 14 amino acids. The CDR3 protein is CASSRVAIIGELFF. The CDR3 nucleotides read TGTGCCAGCAGCCGGGTCGCGATTATCGGGGAGCTGTTTTTT.

CDR3 region: CASSLGLGGRTEAFF. CDR3 nucleotide sequence: TGTGCCAGCAGCTTGGGCCTGGGGGGGCGGACTGAAGCTTTCTTT. The gene calls are TRBV5-4 and TRBJ1-1; a possible D gene is TRBD1 (6 bases). The CDR3 sequence is 15 residues long. Germline CDR1 SGHNT, CDR2 YYREEE (reference sequence). The ends were cut back, 0 bases at V and 5 bases at J, with 14 bases in the middle.

This chain connects TRBV7-3 to TRBJ2-1; TRBD2 matches at 7 bases. CDR3 length equals 16 residues. Germline V CDR1 and CDR2: SGHTA, FQGTGA. Trimming cost V 5 bases and J 0 bases; bases outside gene matches: 7. The CDR3 DNA is TGTGCCAGCAGCGATTCAGCGGGGAGCTCCTACAATGAGCAGTTCTTC. Encoded protein: CASSDSAGSSYNEQFF. Filled out from reference TRBV7-3 and TRBJ2-1, the complete variable domain reads GAGVSQTPSNKVTEKGKYVELRCDPISGHTALYWYRQSLGQGPEFLIYFQGTGAADDSGLPNDRFFAVRPEGSVSTLKIQRTERGDSAVYLCASSDSAGSSYNEQFFGPGTRLTVL.

The chain uses TRBV7-8 and TRBJ1-5; 7 nucleotides match TRBD1. The CDR3 is 18 residues long. J was trimmed by 0 bases and V by 0 bases; bases with no gene match: 8. The germline CDR1 and CDR2 sequences are SGHVS and FQNEAQ. CDR3 DNA: TGTGCCAGCAGCTTAGCCGACAGGGATCTCTATAGCAATCAGCCCCAGCATTTT. Protein sequence: CASSLADRDLYSNQPQHF.

The chain couples TRBV6-5 to TRBJ2-3, with D hard to call. This CDR3 is built from 15 residues. Trimming took 5 bases from V and 0 from J, leaving 12 bases between them. Per the germline V gene, CDR1 is MNHEY and CDR2 is SVGAGI. DNA of the CDR3: TGTGCCAGCAGTCCCCAAGCCGGGAGCACAGATACGCAGTATTTT. It translates to CASSPQAGSTDTQYF.

The gene calls are TRBV5-1 and TRBJ2-3; weak D call: TRBD1 (6 bases). The V end was cut by 5 bases, the J end by 0 bases, with 10 bases between. Germline V gene lookup returns CDR1 SGHRS and CDR2 YFSETQ. The CDR3 extends over 14 amino acids. The CDR3 region has the DNA TGCGCCAGCAGTGGCAGGGGAAGCACAGATACGCAGTATTTT. Its protein is CASSGRGSTDTQYF.

V is TRBV28 and J is TRBJ2-5, with a weak D call TRBD2 (7 bases). The germline V gene encodes CDR1 MDHEN and CDR2 SYDVKM. With 6 bases removed from V and 0 bases from J, the gap between germline ends came to 17 bases. The length of the CDR3 is 16 residues. In DNA, the CDR3 is TGTGCCAGCAGATCCCTGGGGAGGGGGTACCAAGAGACCCAGTACTTC. This gives the protein CASRSLGRGYQETQYF.

CDR3: CASSLALAGVEAFF. The CDR3 region has the DNA TGTGCCAGCAGCTTGGCCCTAGCGGGCGTGGAAGCTTTCTTT. The rearrangement links TRBV5-6 to TRBJ1-1; D gene ambiguous. V was pared by 0 bases and J by 8 bases, with 14 bases between. CDR1 is SGHDT and CDR2 is YYEEEE in the germline V gene. The CDR3 totals 14 residues.

The CDR3 DNA is TGTGCCAGCAGTAACAGGGGTCTCCCAAATGAAAAACTGTTTTTT. This gives the protein CASSNRGLPNEKLFF. This chain connects TRBV6-5 to TRBJ1-4; TRBD1 agrees at 7 bases. After removal of 5 bases from V and 5 bases from J, the junction contained 8 bases not matched to a gene. Germline V lookup: CDR1 MNHEY, CDR2 SVGAGI. CDR3 length: 15 amino acids.

CDR3 bases: TGTGCCTCCCACGGAGGGCCGGGAACGAGGACCTACGAGCAGTACTTC. Protein product: CASHGGPGTRTYEQYF. The V call is TRBV28, the J call TRBJ2-7; perhaps TRBD2 as D (6 bases). V lost 11 bases to trimming and J lost 2 bases, with 25 bases between them. The V gene's germline CDR1 is MDHEN and CDR2 SYDVKM. This CDR3 comprises 16 residues.

The chain employs TRBV30 and TRBJ1-6; possibly TRBD1 for D (6 bases). Germline CDR1 and CDR2: GTSNPN and SVGIG (reference sequence). The V gene lost 2 bases and the J gene lost 5 bases, with 16 bases spanning the gap. This CDR3 is 16 amino acids long. This chain's CDR3 is CAWSQTGSRHNSPLHF. The CDR3, as DNA: TGTGCCTGGAGTCAGACAGGTTCCCGTCATAATTCACCCCTCCACTTT. The full variable domain, in which reference TRBV30 and TRBJ1-6 provide the parts outside the CDR3, is SQTIHQWPATLVQPVGSPLSLECTVEGTSNPNLYWYRQAAGRGLQLLFYSVGIGQISSEVPQNLSASRPQDRQFILSSKKLLLSDSGFYLCAWSQTGSRHNSPLHFGNGTRLTVT.

This chain uses TRBV27 with TRBJ2-1; 7 positions match TRBD1. The germline V gene has CDR1 MNHEY and CDR2 SMNVEV (reference sequence). The ends lost 6 bases at V and 4 bases at J; junction bases unmatched: 6. The length of the CDR3 is 14 residues. The CDR3 DNA reads as TGTGCCAGCAGGACCCAGACAGGGTACAATGAGCAGTTCTTC. This codes for CASRTQTGYNEQFF.

This chain uses TRBV30 with TRBJ1-3, with D unclear. The V gene lost 2 bases and the J gene lost 0 bases, with 11 bases spanning the gap. The CDR3 length is 15 residues. Germline V gives CDR1 GTSNPN, CDR2 SVGIG (reference sequence). The chain's CDR3 is CAWSTAGTSGNTIYF. DNA for the CDR3: TGTGCCTGGAGTACGGCGGGTACCTCTGGAAACACCATATATTTT.

The chain is built from TRBV6-5 and TRBJ2-7; 8 nucleotides line up with TRBD2. In germline, CDR1 is MNHEY, CDR2 SVGAGI. The trim removed 1 base at V and 0 bases at J, leaving 5 bases unmatched. The CDR3 totals 16 residues. CDR3 DNA: TGTGCCAGCAGTTACTTGGTTAGCGGGATCTCCTACGAGCAGTACTTC. Translating it yields CASSYLVSGISYEQYF.